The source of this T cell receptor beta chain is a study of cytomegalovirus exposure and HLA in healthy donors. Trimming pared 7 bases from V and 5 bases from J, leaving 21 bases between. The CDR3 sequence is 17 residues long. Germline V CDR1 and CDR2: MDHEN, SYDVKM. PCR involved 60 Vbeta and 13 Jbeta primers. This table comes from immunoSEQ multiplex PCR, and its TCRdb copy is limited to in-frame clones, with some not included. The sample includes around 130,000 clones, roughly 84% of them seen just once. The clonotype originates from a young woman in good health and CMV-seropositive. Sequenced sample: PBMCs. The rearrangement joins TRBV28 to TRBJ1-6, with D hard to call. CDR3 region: CASIKSGQVVHNSPLHF. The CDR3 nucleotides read TGTGCCAGCATCAAAAGTGGGCAGGTGGTCCATAATTCACCCCTCCACTTT.